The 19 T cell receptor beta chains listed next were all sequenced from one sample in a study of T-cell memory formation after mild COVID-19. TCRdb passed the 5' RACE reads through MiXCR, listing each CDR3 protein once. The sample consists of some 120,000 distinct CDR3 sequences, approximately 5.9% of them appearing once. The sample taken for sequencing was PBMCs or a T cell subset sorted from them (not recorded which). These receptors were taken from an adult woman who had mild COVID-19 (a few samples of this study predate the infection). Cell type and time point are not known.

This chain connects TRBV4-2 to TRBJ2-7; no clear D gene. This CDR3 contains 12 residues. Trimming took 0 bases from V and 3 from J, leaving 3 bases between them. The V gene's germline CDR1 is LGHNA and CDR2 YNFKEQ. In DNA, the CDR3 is TGTGCCAGCAGCCAAGAGGGCTACGAGCAGTACTTC. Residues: CASSQEGYEQYF.

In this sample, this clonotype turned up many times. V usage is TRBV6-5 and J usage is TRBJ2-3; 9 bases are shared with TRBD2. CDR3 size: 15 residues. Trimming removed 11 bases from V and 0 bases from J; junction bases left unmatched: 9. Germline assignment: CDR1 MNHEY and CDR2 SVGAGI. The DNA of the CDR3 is TGTGCCGCGAGGGGAGCGGGGGGAAGCACAGATACGCAGTATTTT. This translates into CAARGAGGSTDTQYF.

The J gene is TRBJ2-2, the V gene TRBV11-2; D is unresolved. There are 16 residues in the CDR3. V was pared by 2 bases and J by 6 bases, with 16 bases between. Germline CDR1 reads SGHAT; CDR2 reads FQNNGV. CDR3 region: CASSLLLPRGAGELFF. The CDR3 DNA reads TGTGCCAGCAGCTTACTTCTCCCCCGTGGGGCCGGGGAGCTGTTTTTT.

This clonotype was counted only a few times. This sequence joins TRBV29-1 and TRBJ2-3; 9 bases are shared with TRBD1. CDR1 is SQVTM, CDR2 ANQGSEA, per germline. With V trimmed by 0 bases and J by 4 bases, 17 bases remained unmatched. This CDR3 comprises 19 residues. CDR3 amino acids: CSVEDGGAQGAFFADTQYF. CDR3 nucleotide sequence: TGCAGCGTTGAAGATGGGGGTGCACAGGGGGCATTTTTTGCAGATACGCAGTATTTT.

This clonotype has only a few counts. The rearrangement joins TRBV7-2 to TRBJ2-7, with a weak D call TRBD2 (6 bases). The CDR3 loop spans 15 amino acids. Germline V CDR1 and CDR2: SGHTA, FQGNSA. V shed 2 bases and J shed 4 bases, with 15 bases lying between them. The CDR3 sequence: CASSLQAAGRYEQYF. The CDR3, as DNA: TGTGCCAGCAGCTTACAGGCGGCAGGGAGGTACGAGCAGTACTTC. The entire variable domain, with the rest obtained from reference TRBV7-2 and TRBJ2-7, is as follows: GAGVSQSPSNKVTEKGKDVELRCDPISGHTALYWYRQSLGQGLEFLIYFQGNSAPDKSGLPSDRFSAERTGGSVSTLTIQRTQQEDSAVYLCASSLQAAGRYEQYFGPGTRLTVT.

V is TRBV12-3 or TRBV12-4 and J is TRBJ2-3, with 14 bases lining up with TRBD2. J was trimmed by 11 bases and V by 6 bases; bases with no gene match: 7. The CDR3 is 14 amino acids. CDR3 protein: CASRPGLAGEGQYF. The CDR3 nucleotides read TGTGCCAGCAGGCCGGGACTAGCGGGAGAGGGGCAGTATTTT.

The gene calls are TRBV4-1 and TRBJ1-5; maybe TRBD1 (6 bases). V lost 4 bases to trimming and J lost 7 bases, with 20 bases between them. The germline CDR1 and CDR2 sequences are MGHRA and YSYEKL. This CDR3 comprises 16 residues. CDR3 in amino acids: CASSLEGHPGYQPQHF. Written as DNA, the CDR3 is TGCGCCAGCAGCCTTGAGGGACACCCCGGCTACCAGCCCCAGCATTTT.

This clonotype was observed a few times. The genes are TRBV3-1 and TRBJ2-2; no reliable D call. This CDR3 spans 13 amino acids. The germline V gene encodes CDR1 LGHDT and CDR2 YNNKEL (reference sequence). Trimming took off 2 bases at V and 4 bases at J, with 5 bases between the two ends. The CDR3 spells CASSQSTTGELFF. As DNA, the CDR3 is TGTGCCAGCAGCCAATCAACCACCGGGGAGCTGTTTTTT.

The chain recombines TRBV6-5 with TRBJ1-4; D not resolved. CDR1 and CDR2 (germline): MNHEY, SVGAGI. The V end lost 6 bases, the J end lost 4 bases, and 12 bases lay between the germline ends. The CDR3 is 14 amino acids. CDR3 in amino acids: CASSPDGYNEKLFF. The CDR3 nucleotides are TGTGCCAGCAGCCCGGACGGTTATAATGAAAAACTGTTTTTT.

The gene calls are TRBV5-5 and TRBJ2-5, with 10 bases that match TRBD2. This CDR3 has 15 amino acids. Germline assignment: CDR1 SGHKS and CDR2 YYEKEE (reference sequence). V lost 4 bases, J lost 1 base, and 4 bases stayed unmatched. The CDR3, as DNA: TGTGCCAGCAGCCACGGACTAGCGGCCCAAGAGACCCAGTACTTC. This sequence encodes CASSHGLAAQETQYF. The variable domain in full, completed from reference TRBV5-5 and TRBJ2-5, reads DAGVTQSPTHLIKTRGQQVTLRCSPISGHKSVSWYQQVLGQGPQFIFQYYEKEERGRGNFPDRFSARQFPNYSSELNVNALLLGDSALYLCASSHGLAAQETQYFGPGTRLLVL.

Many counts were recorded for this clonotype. CDR3 in DNA: TGCGCCAGCAGCTTGTCCAGCGGGGGGGCCTACAATGAGCAGTTCTTC. Protein sequence: CASSLSSGGAYNEQFF. J is TRBJ2-1 and V is TRBV5-1; 10 bases fit TRBD2. Germline CDR1 SGHRS, CDR2 YFSETQ. Trimming took 1 base from V and 2 from J; bases not matched to a gene: 3. The CDR3 spans 16 residues.

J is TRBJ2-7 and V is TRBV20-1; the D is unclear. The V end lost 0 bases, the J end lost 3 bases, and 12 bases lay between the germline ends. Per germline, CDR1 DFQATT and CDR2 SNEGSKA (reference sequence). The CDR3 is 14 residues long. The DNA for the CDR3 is TGCAGTGCTAGAGATCACTTCCTGCACTACGAGCAGTACTTC. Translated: CSARDHFLHYEQYF.

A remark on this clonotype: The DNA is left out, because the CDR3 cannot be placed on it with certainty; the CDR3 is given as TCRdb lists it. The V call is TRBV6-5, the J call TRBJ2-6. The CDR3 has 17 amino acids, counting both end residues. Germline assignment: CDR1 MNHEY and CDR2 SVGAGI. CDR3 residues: CASSTSPQGAGANVLTF.

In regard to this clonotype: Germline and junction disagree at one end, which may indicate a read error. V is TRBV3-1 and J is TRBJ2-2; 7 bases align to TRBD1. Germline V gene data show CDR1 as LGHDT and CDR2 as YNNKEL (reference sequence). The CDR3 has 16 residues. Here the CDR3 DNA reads TGTGCCAGCAGCCACCCACCGGGACAGAACACCGGGGAGCTGTTCTTT. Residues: CASSHPPGQNTGELFF. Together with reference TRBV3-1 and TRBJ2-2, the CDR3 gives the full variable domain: DTAVSQTPKYLVTQMGNDKSIKCEQNLGHDTMYWYKQDSKKFLKIMFSYNNKELIINETVPNRFSPKSPDKAHLNLHINSLELGDSAVYFCASSHPPGQNTGELFFGEGSRLTVL.

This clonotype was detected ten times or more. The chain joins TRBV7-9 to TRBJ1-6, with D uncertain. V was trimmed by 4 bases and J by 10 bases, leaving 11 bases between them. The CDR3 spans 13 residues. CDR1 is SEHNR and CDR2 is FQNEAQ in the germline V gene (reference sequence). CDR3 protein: CASSSDWRSPLHF. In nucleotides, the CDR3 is TGTGCCAGCAGCTCCGACTGGCGATCACCCCTCCACTTT. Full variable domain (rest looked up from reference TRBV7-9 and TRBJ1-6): DTGVSQNPRHKITKRGQNVTFRCDPISEHNRLYWYRQTLGQGPEFLTYFQNEAQLEKSRLLSDRFSAERPKGSFSTLEIQRTEQGDSAMYLCASSSDWRSPLHFGNGTRLTVT.

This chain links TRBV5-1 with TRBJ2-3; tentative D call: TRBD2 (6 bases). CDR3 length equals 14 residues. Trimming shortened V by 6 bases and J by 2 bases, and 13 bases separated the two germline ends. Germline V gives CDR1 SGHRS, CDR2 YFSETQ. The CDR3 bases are TGCGCCAGCACCCCATCGGACTACACAGATACGCAGTATTTT. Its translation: CASTPSDYTDTQYF.

CDR3 amino acids: CSVEDPGNIQYF. In DNA form, the CDR3 reads TGCAGCGTTGAAGATCCGGGGAACATTCAGTACTTC. The chain uses TRBV29-1 and TRBJ2-4, with D possibly being TRBD2 (5 bases). Germline V lookup: CDR1 SQVTM, CDR2 ANQGSEA. V lost 0 bases and J lost 7, with 7 bases in between. The CDR3 length is 12 residues.

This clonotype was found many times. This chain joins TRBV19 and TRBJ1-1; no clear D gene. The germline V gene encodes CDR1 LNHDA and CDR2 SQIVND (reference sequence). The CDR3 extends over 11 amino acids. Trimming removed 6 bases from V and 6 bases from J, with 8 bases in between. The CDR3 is CASRGFPEAFF. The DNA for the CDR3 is TGTGCCAGTAGGGGGTTTCCTGAAGCTTTCTTT.

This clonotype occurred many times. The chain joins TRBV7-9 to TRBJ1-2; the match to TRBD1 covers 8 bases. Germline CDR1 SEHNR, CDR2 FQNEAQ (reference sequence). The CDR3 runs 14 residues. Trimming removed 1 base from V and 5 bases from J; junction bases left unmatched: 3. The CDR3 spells CASSLGQGPYGYTF. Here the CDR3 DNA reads TGTGCCAGCAGCTTAGGACAGGGGCCTTATGGCTACACCTTC.